The 29 T cell receptor beta chains presented below share a single source sample, sequenced in a study of T cell changes during pregnancy in multiple sclerosis. Profiled with immunoSEQ multiplex PCR; TCRdb holds only in-frame clones, not every one. Altogether about 100,000 clones are present, around 93% being singletons, with the ten largest covering approximately 2%. Material: peripheral blood, obtained after pregnancy. All receptors come from a female donor with multiple sclerosis, enrolled in a pregnancy study.

The chain is built from TRBV27 and TRBJ1-1, with D maybe TRBD1 (5 bases). The germline gives CDR1 MNHEY, CDR2 SMNVEV (reference sequence). Trimming took off 5 bases at V and 0 bases at J, with 10 bases between the two ends. There are 14 residues in the CDR3. For the CDR3, the DNA is TGTGCCAGCAGTCTCCGGGGGTTGAACACTGAAGCTTTCTTT. It is translated as CASSLRGLNTEAFF.

The chain has TRBV4-3 and TRBJ2-7, with 8 bases aligning to TRBD2. Germline V CDR1 and CDR2: LGHNA, YSLEER. The V segment lost 0 bases and the J segment 3 bases; nucleotides outside the gene matches: 4. CDR3 size: 15 residues. DNA of the CDR3: TGCGCCAGCAGCCAAGATGGTCTAGCGGGCTACGAGCAGTACTTC. Residues: CASSQDGLAGYEQYF.

V gene TRBV9 combines with J gene TRBJ1-2, with TRBD1 identical over 7 bases. The CDR3 has 14 amino acids. Germline trimming cut 3 bases from V and 9 bases from J; bases unmatched to any gene: 11. The germline V gene encodes CDR1 SGDLS and CDR2 YYNGEE. The CDR3 is CASSAGTDLSSYTF. Written as DNA, the CDR3 is TGTGCCAGCAGCGCCGGGACAGATCTATCTAGCTACACCTTC.

The chain combines TRBV6-1 with TRBJ2-3, with TRBD2 identical over 10 bases. V was clipped by 3 bases and J by 0 bases; unmatched bases: 6. The CDR3 sequence is 17 residues long. Germline CDR1 MNHNS, CDR2 SASEGT. The CDR3, as DNA: TGTGCCAGCAGTGATCCGGGACTAGCGACTAGCACAGATACGCAGTATTTT. Protein sequence: CASSDPGLATSTDTQYF.

V gene TRBV18 combines with J gene TRBJ2-7; D is perhaps TRBD1 (6 bases). This CDR3 has 14 residues. Germline CDR1 and CDR2: KGHSH and LQKENI. The V end lost 2 bases, the J end lost 1 base, and 9 bases lay between the germline ends. CDR3 in amino acids: CASSPGTRSYEQYF. In nucleotides, the CDR3 is TGTGCCAGCTCACCAGGGACACGATCCTACGAGCAGTACTTC.

The chain employs TRBV27 and TRBJ1-3; D not certain. Trimming removed 9 bases from V and 0 bases from J, with 12 bases in between. The germline gives CDR1 MNHEY, CDR2 SMNVEV (reference sequence). The CDR3 loop spans 14 amino acids. Written as DNA, the CDR3 is TGTGCCAGTAAGGGAGGTTCCTCTGGAAACACCATATATTTT. It specifies CASKGGSSGNTIYF.

For the CDR3, the DNA is TGTGCCAGCAGCGTAGGACAGGGCCCCTACGAGCAGTACTTC. Protein product: CASSVGQGPYEQYF. The chain joins TRBV9 to TRBJ2-7, with 7 bases matching TRBD1. The V gene's germline CDR1 is SGDLS and CDR2 YYNGEE. This CDR3 is built from 14 residues. The V segment lost 0 bases and the J segment 2 bases; nucleotides outside the gene matches: 2.

V usage is TRBV10-3 and J usage is TRBJ1-5, with unresolved D. Germline V CDR1 and CDR2: ENHRY, SYGVKD. V was clipped by 2 bases and J by 2 bases, with 10 bases between them. This CDR3 has 15 amino acids. The DNA of the CDR3 is TGTGCCATCAGTGAGGGCAGAAATGGCAATCAGCCCCAGCATTTT. This gives the protein CAISEGRNGNQPQHF.

This clone was seen once. V gene TRBV6-6 combines with J gene TRBJ2-1, with D unresolved. The CDR3 contains 15 residues. Trimming pared 4 bases from V and 6 bases from J, leaving 16 bases between. Per germline, CDR1 MNHNY and CDR2 SVGAGI (reference sequence). The CDR3 sequence: CASSSPLVAGNEQFF. In DNA form, the CDR3 reads TGTGCCAGCAGTTCCCCCCTAGTAGCTGGCAATGAGCAGTTCTTC.

The genes are TRBV6-5 and TRBJ2-7; 13 bases are shared with TRBD2. Germline trimming cut 6 bases from V and 7 bases from J; bases unmatched to any gene: 3. CDR1 MNHEY and CDR2 SVGAGI come from the germline V gene. The CDR3 totals 13 residues. The CDR3 region is CASRRGLAGEQYF. The CDR3 DNA reads TGTGCCAGCAGGCGGGGACTAGCGGGGGAGCAGTACTTC.

V usage is TRBV28 and J usage is TRBJ1-5, with D possibly TRBD1 on 6 matching bases. The germline gives CDR1 MDHEN, CDR2 SYDVKM. This CDR3 spans 13 amino acids. Deletions cut 3 bases from V and 5 bases from J, with 8 bases between. The CDR3 coding sequence is TGTGCCAGCAGTTTCAGGGGCCATCAGCCCCAGCATTTT. Translating it yields CASSFRGHQPQHF.

This clone was picked up one time. V gene TRBV30 combines with J gene TRBJ2-5; the match to TRBD2 covers 14 bases. Germline CDR1 reads GTSNPN; CDR2 reads SVGIG (reference sequence). There are 16 residues in the CDR3. The J segment lost 5 bases and the V segment lost 8 bases, leaving 13 bases of the junction unmatched. The CDR3 region has the DNA TGTGCCGGGGGGACTAGCGGGAGCCCGGTGCGGGAGACCCAGTACTTC. As protein: CAGGTSGSPVRETQYF.

The chain joins TRBV7-2 to TRBJ2-1; TRBD2 matches at 7 bases. The junction had 7 bases not matched to a gene; V was cut back by 8 bases and J by 0 bases. The CDR3 has 15 residues. Germline V gene lookup returns CDR1 SGHTA and CDR2 FQGNSA. The CDR3 DNA reads TGTGCCAGCGCTAGCGGACCTAGCTCCTACAATGAGCAGTTCTTC. It specifies CASASGPSSYNEQFF.

The V call is TRBV2, the J call TRBJ2-1; 10 bases are shared with TRBD2. Germline assignment: CDR1 SNHLY and CDR2 FYNNEI. The V and J ends lost 6 bases and 7 bases, in that order; junction bases with no gene match: 6. The CDR3 has 14 residues. The CDR3 loop is CASRPGLAINEQFF. The CDR3 DNA reads as TGTGCCAGCAGACCGGGACTAGCGATTAATGAGCAGTTCTTC. The whole variable domain, remainder taken from reference TRBV2 and TRBJ2-1, is EPEVTQTPSHQVTQMGQEVILRCVPISNHLYFYWYRQILGQKVEFLVSFYNNEISEKSEIFDDQFSVERPDGSNFTLKIRSTKLEDSAMYFCASRPGLAINEQFFGPGTRLTVL.

The chain has TRBV28 and TRBJ2-1; 10 bases map to TRBD2. The V gene's germline CDR1 is MDHEN and CDR2 SYDVKM. This CDR3 region has 12 residues. Trimming removed 5 bases from V and 11 bases from J; junction bases left unmatched: 3. CDR3 sequence reads: CASSITSGKQFF. The CDR3, as DNA: TGTGCCAGCAGTATAACTAGCGGGAAGCAGTTCTTC.

This chain joins TRBV7-8 and TRBJ1-1, with D maybe TRBD1 (5 bases). Germline CDR1 reads SGHVS; CDR2 reads FQNEAQ. Trimming took 2 bases from V and 4 from J, leaving 11 bases between them. The CDR3 has 14 amino acids. The CDR3 protein is CASSLRSRATEAFF. The CDR3, as DNA: TGTGCCAGCAGCTTAAGGTCCAGGGCCACTGAAGCTTTCTTT. Variable domain in full (rest from reference TRBV7-8 and TRBJ1-1): GAGVSQSPRYKVAKRGQDVALRCDPISGHVSLFWYQQALGQGPEFLTYFQNEAQLDKSGLPSDRFFAERPEGSVSTLKIQRTQQEDSAVYLCASSLRSRATEAFFGQGTRLTVV.

The count of this clone is one. The chain employs TRBV20-1 and TRBJ2-5; D uncertain. This CDR3 spans 10 amino acids. V was trimmed by 5 bases and J by 2 bases, leaving 3 bases between them. The germline V gene has CDR1 DFQATT and CDR2 SNEGSKA (reference sequence). In nucleotides, the CDR3 is TGCAGTGCTCCTCAAGAGACCCAGTACTTC. This translates into CSAPQETQYF.

This rearrangement joins TRBV10-3 to TRBJ2-5; the match to TRBD2 covers 13 bases. Unmatched junction bases numbered 4, after V lost 8 bases and J lost 1 base. This CDR3 comprises 15 residues. CDR1 and CDR2 from the germline V gene are ENHRY and SYGVKD. The DNA for the CDR3 is TGTGCCATCGGAGGACTAGCGGGGGCCCAAGAGACCCAGTACTTC. Its translation is CAIGGLAGAQETQYF.

The V gene is TRBV28, the J gene TRBJ1-2; D possibly corresponds to TRBD1 (6 bases). This CDR3 contains 13 residues. Germline CDR1 MDHEN, CDR2 SYDVKM. V was shortened by 3 bases and J by 4 bases, with 9 bases between the two germline ends. CDR3 nucleotide sequence: TGTGCCAGCAGTTTTGCGGACAGCTATGGCTACACCTTC. Its protein product is CASSFADSYGYTF.

V gene TRBV11-2 combines with J gene TRBJ2-7; 12 positions match TRBD1. Germline V lookup: CDR1 SGHAT, CDR2 FQNNGV. This CDR3 contains 14 residues. V lost 4 bases, J lost 4 bases, and 2 bases stayed unmatched. The CDR3 sequence: CASSSGQGAYEQYF. In nucleotides, the CDR3 is TGTGCCAGCAGCTCGGGACAGGGGGCTTACGAGCAGTACTTC.

The V gene is TRBV12-5, the J gene TRBJ1-3; D remains ambiguous. The germline V gene has CDR1 LGHNT and CDR2 FRNRAP. The CDR3 is made up of 15 amino acids. V lost 0 bases and J lost 5, with 11 bases in between. CDR3 bases: TGTGCTAGTGGTTTGGTATTGTCAAGCCGAAACACCATATATTTT. It specifies CASGLVLSSRNTIYF.

V and J are TRBV2 and TRBJ2-7, with 7 positions matching TRBD1. Losses at the gene ends were 7 bases for V and 3 bases for J; bases not matched to a gene: 6. The CDR3 has 13 amino acids. Germline V gene lookup returns CDR1 SNHLY and CDR2 FYNNEI. The CDR3 loop is CASNRDSIYEQYF. The CDR3 DNA reads TGTGCCAGCAACCGGGACAGTATCTACGAGCAGTACTTC. The full variable domain, rest sourced from reference TRBV2 and TRBJ2-7, is EPEVTQTPSHQVTQMGQEVILRCVPISNHLYFYWYRQILGQKVEFLVSFYNNEISEKSEIFDDQFSVERPDGSNFTLKIRSTKLEDSAMYFCASNRDSIYEQYFGPGTRLTVT.

The chain is built from TRBV19 and TRBJ1-2; no clear D. This CDR3 is built from 13 residues. Germline CDR1 is LNHDA and CDR2 is SQIVND (reference sequence). V shed 9 bases and J shed 4 bases, with 15 bases lying between them. CDR3 sequence reads: CASGSTGSYGYTF. DNA for the CDR3: TGTGCCAGCGGAAGCACCGGGTCCTATGGCTACACCTTC.

The chain links TRBV18 to TRBJ1-2; D is unresolved. V shed 4 bases and J shed 1 base, with 7 bases lying between them. The germline gives CDR1 KGHSH, CDR2 LQKENI. The CDR3 is 13 amino acids. The CDR3 coding sequence is TGTGCCAGCTCACTTGCAGATAACTATGGCTACACCTTC. Encoded protein: CASSLADNYGYTF.

The rearrangement links TRBV5-1 to TRBJ2-3; D might be TRBD2 (5 bases). Trimming pared 0 bases from V and 5 bases from J, leaving 10 bases between. Germline CDR1 and CDR2: SGHRS and YFSETQ. The CDR3 has 14 amino acids. This CDR3 is CASSLGERGDTQYF. CDR3 DNA sequence: TGCGCCAGCAGCTTGGGAGAACGGGGAGATACGCAGTATTTT.

This clone was counted a single time. The rearrangement links TRBV11-3 to TRBJ2-7, with D possibly matching TRBD1 (5 bases). This CDR3 spans 14 amino acids. V lost 2 bases and J 1 base, leaving 9 bases between the germline ends. The germline V gene has CDR1 SGHNT and CDR2 YENEEA. The chain's CDR3 is CASSLLQESYEQYF. CDR3 bases: TGTGCCAGCAGCTTATTACAGGAGTCCTACGAGCAGTACTTC. The full variable domain, completed using reference TRBV11-3 and TRBJ2-7, is EAGVVQSPRYKIIEKKQPVAFWCNPISGHNTLYWYLQNLGQGPELLIRYENEEAVDDSQLPKDRFSAERLKGVDSTLKIQPAELGDSAVYLCASSLLQESYEQYFGPGTRLTVT.

The V call is TRBV9, the J call TRBJ2-3, with 14 bases fitting TRBD2. Germline assignment: CDR1 SGDLS and CDR2 YYNGEE. The V and J ends lost 0 bases and 4 bases, in that order; junction bases with no gene match: 7. This CDR3 is 18 amino acids long. CDR3 nucleotides: TGTGCCAGCAGCGTAGCCGGGACTAGCGGGAGATACCCAGATACGCAGTATTTT. As protein: CASSVAGTSGRYPDTQYF.

The chain is built from TRBV7-6 and TRBJ1-6; the D gene is possibly TRBD1 (6 bases). Germline assignment: CDR1 SGHVS and CDR2 FNYEAQ. The CDR3 loop spans 14 amino acids. With 3 bases removed from V and 10 bases from J, the gap between germline ends came to 13 bases. CDR3 DNA sequence: TGTGCCAGCAGCTTGGGGGGGGGCGGGTCACCCCTCCACTTT. The encoded protein is CASSLGGGGSPLHF. The entire variable domain, with the rest obtained from reference TRBV7-6 and TRBJ1-6, is as follows: GAGVSQSPRYKVTKRGQDVALRCDPISGHVSLYWYRQALGQGPEFLTYFNYEAQQDKSGLPNDRFSAERPEGSISTLTIQRTEQRDSAMYRCASSLGGGGSPLHFGNGTRLTVT.

This chain connects TRBV30 to TRBJ1-6, with 10 nucleotides matching TRBD1. V was clipped by 8 bases and J by 9 bases; unmatched bases: 7. The CDR3 covers 13 residues. CDR1 is GTSNPN, CDR2 SVGIG, per germline (reference sequence). The CDR3 DNA is TGTGCCCTCGGACAGGGGGGTATTTCACCCCTCCACTTT. Its translation is CALGQGGISPLHF.